The present TCR beta chain was sequenced within a study of T cell responses to AZD1222 COVID-19 vaccine. Regarding the study as a whole: Only a handful of AZD1222 recipients, five to seven in all, had baseline seropositivity.

Here immunoSEQ multiplex PCR was the method, and the copy in TCRdb shows in-frame clones only, minus some. The data contain about 130,000 clones, 80% to 90% of them singletons. Worth noting for this clone: Its antigen is unidentified.

Here the sequenced sample was peripheral blood, taken on day 0 of AZD1222 vaccination. This TCR came from an adult in good health.

The CDR3 sequence is CASSLEGNSPLHF. As DNA, the CDR3 is TGTGCCAGCAGTCTTGAGGGGAATTCACCCCTCCACTTT. The chain has TRBV2 and TRBJ1-6, with TRBD1 as a possible D gene (5 bases). Germline V gene lookup returns CDR1 SNHLY and CDR2 FYNNEI. Trimming stripped 5 bases from V and 7 bases from J, with 9 bases between. The CDR3 consists of 13 residues.